This T cell receptor (beta chain) originates from a study of CD8 T cells in ankylosing spondylitis. TCRdb analysed the 5' RACE reads with MiXCR anew, one entry per CDR3 protein. The table has under 450,000 distinct CDR3 sequences, approximately 22% seen once. CDR1 and CDR2 (germline): DFQATT, SNEGSKA (reference sequence). Trimming removed 6 bases from V and 5 bases from J, with 13 bases in between. This CDR3 comprises 12 residues. This clonotype was counted between two and nine times. Specimen: blood, either unsorted or a sorted T cell fraction (not recorded which). The chain carries TRBV20-1 and TRBJ2-5; perhaps D is TRBD1 or TRBD2 (5 bases each). This clonotype was obtained from a male donor with ankylosing spondylitis or in good health (not recorded which). The CDR3 spells CSAGDEWETQYF. The CDR3 DNA sequence: TGCAGTGCCGGGGACGAGTGGGAGACCCAGTACTTC.